This entry describes one T cell receptor beta chain. Its antigen is as yet unknown. Other DNA sequences in this specimen translate into the identical CDR3. Method: immunoSEQ multiplex PCR; TCRdb's copy keeps in-frame clones and lacks some. The sample has 2,500,000 or so clones; over 85% are singletons. The sample belongs to a study of shared clonotypes between healthy human individuals. Findings and limits, study-wide: Sampling covered blood only; tissue repertoires likely differ. An anticipated effect of sequencing depth on clonotype sharing among donors was recognized.

The donors were all Caucasian adults (living in Nashville, Tennessee). Negatively enriched CD4+ T cells were divided by CD45RA into naive and memory. The CDR3 length is 15 residues. Germline lookup yields CDR1 SGDLS and CDR2 YYNGEE. With 3 bases clipped from V and 0 bases from J, the junction kept 4 bases outside the gene matches. The V and J genes are TRBV9 and TRBJ2-7; TRBD2 matches at 9 bases. The clonotype was recovered from a man aged 18-30 years in good health. Some clones in this sample may be carry-over from other donors' samples. Sequenced input: naive CD4+ T cells from PBMCs. As to subset: CD45RA+ positively selected. CDR3 sequence: CASSDSGSSSYEQYF. The CDR3 DNA is TGTGCCAGCAGCGATAGCGGGAGTAGCTCCTACGAGCAGTACTTC.